A selection of T cell receptor beta chains follows, all from one sample in a study of shared clonotypes between healthy human individuals. Profiling relied on immunoSEQ multiplex PCR, and the TCRdb table lists in-frame clones only, not all of them. Of about 580,000 clones listed, 95% to 98% were seen once; the top ten hold approximately 0.3%. The sequenced material came from naive CD8+ T cells sorted from blood. All receptors come from a man aged 25-45 years in good health. CDR3s include the opening cysteine and the closing phenylalanine or tryptophan. D genes are given only for firm matches. Clone size is stated in some rows and not others, as once, few, many or a class when expanded.

>TRBV7-9|TRBJ2-7|TRBD1|.
CASSSGTDQQYF
TGTGCCAGCAGCTCTGGGACAGATCAGCAGTACTTC
>TRBV9|TRBJ2-5|.|.
CASSSPALGPQETQYF
TGTGCCAGCAGCTCACCGGCTCTGGGTCCGCAAGAGACCCAGTACTTC
>TRBV11-2|TRBJ2-3|TRBD2|.
CASSRTSGITDTQYF
TGTGCCAGCAGCCGGACTAGCGGGATCACAGATACGCAGTATTTT
>TRBV27|TRBJ2-7|TRBD2|.
CASSSFPGLAGVPYEQYF
TGTGCCAGCAGTTCATTCCCGGGACTAGCGGGAGTTCCCTACGAGCAGTACTTC
>TRBV6-1|TRBJ2-1|.|.
CASSAWNNEQFF
TGTGCCAGCAGTGCCTGGAACAATGAGCAGTTCTTC
>TRBV11-3|TRBJ2-3|.|.
CASSLGVGTQYF
TGTGCCAGCAGCTTAGGGGTCGGCACGCAGTATTTT
>TRBV23-1|TRBJ1-3|.|.
CASSQSPQDNSGNTIYF
TGCGCCAGCAGTCAGTCTCCACAGGATAACTCTGGAAACACCATATATTTT
>TRBV27|TRBJ2-7|TRBD1|.
CASSNAGTGYYEQYF
TGTGCCAGCTCAAACGCCGGGACAGGGTACTACGAGCAGTACTTC
>TRBV28|TRBJ2-7|TRBD2|.
CASSPIAGPYEQYF
TGTGCCAGCAGCCCGATAGCGGGACCCTACGAGCAGTACTTC
>TRBV18|TRBJ1-3|.|.
CASSPSDGTGNTIYF
TGTGCCAGCTCACCATCTGACGGTACTGGAAACACCATATATTTT
>TRBV28|TRBJ2-7|.|.
CASSFLGTYEQYF
TGTGCCAGCAGTTTTCTGGGCACCTACGAGCAGTACTTC
>TRBV6-5|TRBJ1-2|TRBD1|.
CASSRGTGGHYGYTF
TGTGCCAGCAGTCGGGGGACAGGGGGGCACTATGGCTACACCTTC
>TRBV5-6|TRBJ1-5|TRBD1|.
CASSLSGGDSAWGNQPQHF
TGTGCCAGCAGCTTGAGCGGGGGGGACAGCGCTTGGGGCAATCAGCCCCAGCATTTT
>TRBV10-3|TRBJ2-7|.|.
CAIMGDPYEQYF
TGTGCCATCATGGGGGACCCCTACGAGCAGTACTTC
>TRBV5-6|TRBJ2-7|TRBD2|.
CASSSAIRRTGGDEQYF
TGTGCCAGCAGCTCCGCTATTCGCCGAACCGGGGGGGACGAGCAGTACTTC
>TRBV5-5|TRBJ2-7|.|.
CASSLGQGSPYEQYF
TGTGCCAGCAGCTTGGGGCAGGGGAGTCCCTACGAGCAGTACTTC
>TRBV7-2|TRBJ2-3|.|.
CASSSDWGAPEYF
TGTGCCAGCAGCTCGGACTGGGGGGCCCCCGAGTATTTT
>TRBV11-2|TRBJ1-4|TRBD1|.
CASSLGQGGEKLFF
TGTGCCAGCAGCTTAGGACAGGGAGGTGAAAAACTGTTTTTT
>TRBV4-1|TRBJ2-7|.|.
CASSQDLGTEGYEQYF
TGCGCCAGCAGCCAAGATCTAGGGACTGAAGGCTACGAGCAGTACTTC
>TRBV27|TRBJ2-5|.|once
CASTRTGEETQYF
TGTGCCAGCACTCGGACGGGAGAAGAGACCCAGTACTTC
>TRBV9|TRBJ2-2|.|.
CASSVYGTGELFF
TGTGCCAGCAGCGTGTACGGCACCGGGGAGCTGTTTTTT
>TRBV5-1|TRBJ2-1|.|.
CASSLALSDGQFF
TGCGCCAGCAGCTTGGCCCTCTCCGACGGGCAGTTCTTC
>TRBV7-9|TRBJ2-7|TRBD1|.
CASSVGQGWDEQYF
TGTGCCAGCAGCGTTGGACAGGGCTGGGACGAGCAGTACTTC
>TRBV7-8|TRBJ2-5|.|.
CASSGRGYQETQYF
TGTGCCAGCAGCGGACGGGGGTACCAAGAGACCCAGTACTTC
>TRBV7-7|TRBJ2-5|TRBD2|.
CASQPGLAPETQYF
TGTGCTAGCCAACCGGGACTAGCGCCGGAGACCCAGTACTTC
>TRBV19|TRBJ1-1|.|.
CASSQGANTEAFF
TGTGCCAGTAGTCAAGGGGCGAACACTGAAGCTTTCTTT
>TRBV29-1|TRBJ2-2|TRBD1|.
CSVGQAKNTGELFF
TGCAGCGTAGGACAGGCAAAGAACACCGGGGAGCTGTTTTTT